The TCR beta chain described here comes from a study of T cell responses to AZD1222 COVID-19 vaccine. The CDR3 sequence is 10 residues long. V lost 4 bases, J lost 6 bases, and 7 bases lay in between. Looked up from germline, CDR1 is GTSNPN and CDR2 is SVGIG (reference sequence). The protocol was immunoSEQ multiplex PCR, while the TCRdb copy is restricted to in-frame clones and leaves out a portion. The table has 150,000 to 170,000 clones, more than 90% seen once. A note on this clone: What it binds is unknown.

Overall study results and limits: Researchers report vaccine-associated CD4 TCRs spanning spike, with dominance at 160-218 and 743-854. Among the donors, most were white British and more were female, and clonal diversity was possibly underestimated.

The chain combines TRBV30 with TRBJ2-7; D is ambiguous. The sample was peripheral blood, taken on day 0 of AZD1222 vaccination. The TCR was taken from an adult in good health. In DNA form, the CDR3 reads TGTGCCTGGACACCCTGCGAGCAGTACTTC. Protein: CAWTPCEQYF.